This is a list of T cell receptor beta chains from one sample in a study of blood T cell repertoires in COVID-19. TCRdb's table, derived via immunoSEQ multiplex PCR, lists solely in-frame clones and lacks some. The sample gives about 120,000 clones, 75% to 80% of which show up once; approximately 8% is in the top ten. The sample comprised peripheral blood. Receptors originate from a human donor in a cohort sampled during active COVID-19. The CDR3 runs from the conserved cysteine through the conserved F or W. The order of the fields is V gene, J gene, clone size, D gene, CDR3 DNA, CDR3 protein. The D gene is left open where the match is weak. Size is omitted from some rows. Given values are once, few, many or a class for expanded clones.

>TRBV9|TRBJ2-7|.|TRBD2
TGTGCCAGCAGCGTAGGGACTAGTTTCGAGCAGTACTTC
CASSVGTSFEQYF
>TRBV9|TRBJ1-4|.|.
TGTGCCAGCAGCGTAGGATGGCAGGAGGGTGAAAAACTGTTTTTT
CASSVGWQEGEKLFF
>TRBV18|TRBJ1-2|.|.
TGTGCCAGCTCACCCCAGGGCCCAGCTAACTATGGCTACACCTTC
CASSPQGPANYGYTF
>TRBV5-1|TRBJ1-1|.|.
TGCGCCAGCAGCTTGGATACAGGGAGCACTGAAGCTTTCTTT
CASSLDTGSTEAFF
>TRBV10-2|TRBJ2-7|.|.
TGCGCCAGCAAAGCATCCTACGAGCAGTACTTC
CASKASYEQYF
>TRBV6-6|TRBJ1-5|.|.
TGTGCCAGCACGCTCAGGGGTGTTAACCAGCCCCAGCATTTT
CASTLRGVNQPQHF
>TRBV5-1|TRBJ1-4|few|.
TGCGCCAGCAGCTTGGAAGTCGGAGTTGCAACTAATGAAAAACTGTTTTTT
CASSLEVGVATNEKLFF
>TRBV7-6|TRBJ2-7|.|.
TGTGCCAGCAGCTTCGCGGATACCTACGAGCAGTACTTC
CASSFADTYEQYF
>TRBV5-1|TRBJ2-1|.|.
TGCGCCAGCAGCTTGGCCCCGGACTTGAATGAGCAGTTCTTC
CASSLAPDLNEQFF
>TRBV10-1|TRBJ1-5|few|TRBD1
TGCGCCAGCAGAGCCGGGACAGACGATATCAGGCCCCAGCATTTT
CASRAGTDDIRPQHF
>TRBV6-5|TRBJ2-7|.|.
TGTGCCAGCAGGGCCTCCTCCTACGAGCAGTACTTC
CASRASSYEQYF
>TRBV5-5|TRBJ1-1|.|.
TGTGCCAGCAGCTTGGGGTTGGGCAGGTTCATGAACACTGAAGCTTTCTTT
CASSLGLGRFMNTEAFF
>TRBV3-1/TRBV3-2|TRBJ1-3|.|.
TGTGCCAGCGGGCTTAATGGAAACACCATATATTTT
CASGLNGNTIYF
>TRBV14|TRBJ2-7|once|TRBD1
TGTGCCAGCAGCCCCGGACAGGGGAGTTTCTACGAGCAGTACTTC
CASSPGQGSFYEQYF
>TRBV21-1|TRBJ2-7|.|.
TGTGCCAGCAGCACTCCCTGGGACAGGGACCACGAGCAGTACTTC
CASSTPWDRDHEQYF
>TRBV4-1|TRBJ2-7|once|TRBD1
TGCGCCAGCAGCCCGTACTTGACAGGGGACCAATACGAGCAGTACTTC
CASSPYLTGDQYEQYF
>TRBV6-1|TRBJ2-7|.|TRBD2
TGTGCCAGCAGTGACACTAGCGGGAGGCCTCCCTACGAGCAGTACTTC
CASSDTSGRPPYEQYF
>TRBV29-1|TRBJ1-1|.|TRBD1
TGCAGCGTTGCCCAGGGGGCGGGCACTGAAGCTTTCTTT
CSVAQGAGTEAFF
>TRBV10-3|TRBJ2-5|.|.
TGTGCCATCAGTGAACAGGGTAATAAGGAGACCCAGTACTTC
CAISEQGNKETQYF
>TRBV2|TRBJ1-4|.|.
TGTGCCAGCAGTGCTCAATACAGGGTCGTAAGCGAAAAACTGTTTTTT
CASSAQYRVVSEKLFF
>TRBV5-4|TRBJ1-1|.|.
TGTGCCAGCAGCTTGGATCGCCGGAGGGGGAACACTGAAGCTTTCTTT
CASSLDRRRGNTEAFF
>TRBV5-6|TRBJ2-1|once|TRBD1
TGTGCCAGCAACGACCAGGGGGCCGGTGAGCAGTTCTTC
CASNDQGAGEQFF
>TRBV6-5|TRBJ1-2|.|TRBD1
TGTGCCAGCAGTTACTCCAGAAACAGGGGGTTTAATGGCTACACCTTC
CASSYSRNRGFNGYTF
>TRBV7-2|TRBJ2-7|few|.
TGTGCCAGCAGCCCCCCTGCGGACGAGCAGTACTTC
CASSPPADEQYF
>TRBV5-1|TRBJ2-2|.|.
TGCGCCAGCAGCTTGGCGGGTACCGGGGAGCTGTTTTTT
CASSLAGTGELFF
>TRBV2|TRBJ1-6|.|.
TGTGCCAGCAGTGAACAGGGTATCCCACCCCTCCACTTT
CASSEQGIPPLHF
>TRBV5-1|TRBJ2-1|once|.
TGCGCCAGCAGCCCCGAAGGGCTCCTTCACAGGCCGAGCTCCTACAATGAGCAGTTCTTC
CASSPEGLLHRPSSYNEQFF
>TRBV4-1|TRBJ2-7|.|TRBD2
TGCGCCAGCAGCCAAGACCCGCACCCGGGAGGGTCCTACGAGCAGTACTTC
CASSQDPHPGGSYEQYF
>TRBV6-2/TRBV6-3|TRBJ2-6|.|.
TGTGCCAGCAGTTACGTGATCAGCTCTGGGGCCAACGTCCTGACTTTC
CASSYVISSGANVLTF
>TRBV7-9|TRBJ1-4|few|TRBD1
TGTGCCAGCAACCCTCCGGGACAGGGTGAAAAACTGTTTTTT
CASNPPGQGEKLFF
>TRBV6-2/TRBV6-3|TRBJ2-7|.|.
TGTGCCAGCAGCACCCGCGGAGCCTCCTACGAGCAGTACTTC
CASSTRGASYEQYF
>TRBV9|TRBJ1-2|.|TRBD1
TGTGCCAGCAGCGTAGGCGGGACAGGGGATGGCTACACCTTC
CASSVGGTGDGYTF
>TRBV21-1|TRBJ2-7|.|.
TGTGCCAGCAGCGAAGAGGGCGGAAGCGGGAGGGGTACCTTAGAAGAGCAGTACTTC
CASSEEGGSGRGTLEEQYF
>TRBV28|TRBJ2-3|.|TRBD2
TGTGCCAGCAGTTTACTAACTAGCGGGAGGGATACGCAGTATTTT
CASSLLTSGRDTQYF
>TRBV30|TRBJ1-2|.|TRBD1
TGTGCCTGGAGTAACACAGGGGAATTCTATGGCTACACCTTC
CAWSNTGEFYGYTF
>TRBV30|TRBJ1-1|.|.
TGTGCCTGGACCTTGACAGGGAACACTGAAGCTTTCTTT
CAWTLTGNTEAFF
>TRBV30|TRBJ2-7|.|TRBD2
TGTGCCGCGACCACCTGGCGGGAGGGAAACGAGCAGTACTTC
CAATTWREGNEQYF
>TRBV4-1|TRBJ2-7|.|TRBD2
TGCGCCAGCAGCCAATCTCTAGCGGGAGTTGAGCAGTACTTC
CASSQSLAGVEQYF
>TRBV6-6|TRBJ1-1|.|.
TGTGCCAGCAGTTACTCGTTACACCAGAACACTGAAGCTTTCTTT
CASSYSLHQNTEAFF
>TRBV28|TRBJ2-7|.|.
TGTGCCAGCAGCGGGGGATTAAAGCCCTACGAGCAGTACTTC
CASSGGLKPYEQYF
>TRBV30|TRBJ2-7|.|TRBD1
TGTGCCTGGAGCCCAGGGGGCGCGCACGAGCAGTACTTC
CAWSPGGAHEQYF
>TRBV7-9|TRBJ1-4|.|.
TGTGCCAGCAGCTCGGCACAGGGTGCGGAACTGTTTTTT
CASSSAQGAELFF
>TRBV5-4|TRBJ1-3|.|.
TGTGCCAGCAGCTTACGAGGGTCTGGAAACACCATATATTTT
CASSLRGSGNTIYF
>TRBV9|TRBJ1-2|.|TRBD1
TGTGCCAGCAGCGCTCGGACAGGGCTGAGCTACACCTTC
CASSARTGLSYTF
>TRBV19|TRBJ1-1|.|TRBD1
TGTGCCAGTAGACCGGGACAGGGGGCCTCGACGATGAACACTGAAGCTTTCTTT
CASRPGQGASTMNTEAFF
>TRBV19|TRBJ1-4|.|TRBD1
TGTGCCAGTAAGCCGGGACAGGGGGTTGAAAAACTGTTTTTT
CASKPGQGVEKLFF
>TRBV5-6|TRBJ1-5|.|TRBD1
TGTGCCAGCAGCGGGACAGGGGGAAGGAATCAGCCCCAGCATTTT
CASSGTGGRNQPQHF
>TRBV5-4|TRBJ2-7|.|.
TGTGCCAGCAGCTTGCTTGCGGGGAGTGGGAACGAGCAGTACTTC
CASSLLAGSGNEQYF
>TRBV15|TRBJ1-2|.|TRBD1
TGTGCCACCAGCAGATCCCGTGGACAGGGCGCAGAGTATGGCTACACCTTC
CATSRSRGQGAEYGYTF
>TRBV2|TRBJ2-7|.|.
TGTGCCAGCAGTGTAAATGAGAGCTACGAGCAGTACTTC
CASSVNESYEQYF
>TRBV4-1|TRBJ2-7|.|.
TGCGCCAGCAGCCCCCCCCGGGGAAGCGAGCAGTACTTC
CASSPPRGSEQYF
>TRBV7-3|TRBJ1-2|.|TRBD1
TGTGCCAGCAGCTTAGACAGGGCCCATGGCTACACCTTC
CASSLDRAHGYTF
>TRBV19|TRBJ1-3|.|TRBD1
TGTGCCAGCGCAGAGGGACAGGGAGGAAACACCATATATTTT
CASAEGQGGNTIYF
>TRBV27|TRBJ2-7|.|TRBD1
TGTGCCAGCAGTTTAAGAACAGGGGTCGAGCAGTACTTC
CASSLRTGVEQYF
>TRBV18|TRBJ1-5|.|.
TGTGCCAGCTCACGGGCAGGGGCGATTAATCAGCCCCAGCATTTT
CASSRAGAINQPQHF
>TRBV29-1|TRBJ2-7|once|.
TGCAGCGTCGACAGTACAGGGTCCTCCTACGAGCAGTACTTC
CSVDSTGSSYEQYF
>TRBV5-1|TRBJ1-1|.|.
TGCGCCAGCAGCTTCCGGACAGTGAACACTGAAGCTTTCTTT
CASSFRTVNTEAFF
>TRBV6-5|TRBJ2-5|.|TRBD2
TGTGCCAGCAGTTCCTTAGGGGCGGGGGAAGAGACCCAGTACTTC
CASSSLGAGEETQYF